This T cell receptor (beta chain) was identified in a study of regulatory T cells in long-lasting Graves disease. General study findings and limits: Persistent-disease Graves' patients showed less TCR diversity than new cases.

For TCR beta, libraries came from iRepertoire HTBI primers and Arm-PCR of CDR3 regions. MiXCR was run by TCRdb on the multiplex PCR reads, yielding one entry per CDR3 protein. The table has some 320,000 distinct CDR3 sequences, roughly 18% seen once. Looked up from germline, CDR1 is SGHRS and CDR2 is YFSETQ. The CDR3 loop spans 14 amino acids. Time point reported: newly diagnosed GD, antithyroid drugs for less than 3 months. Isolated PBMC RNA provided the starting material for the TCR library. Comment on this clonotype: What it recognizes is unknown.

The source material was peripheral blood mononuclear cells (PBMCs), sampled at new diagnosis, from a patient treated with antithyroid drugs. This chain connects TRBV5-1 to TRBJ2-3, with D perhaps matching TRBD2 (6 bases). The J call may be wrong; the DNA end is better matched by TRBJ2-5. The sequence derives from a female donor with Graves disease. The CDR3 spells CASSLGGVPETQYF. The CDR3 nucleotides are TGCGCCAGCAGCTTGGGGGGGGTCCCAGAGACCCAGTACTTC.